This entry lists 5 T cell receptor beta chains sequenced from one sample in a study of T cell changes during pregnancy in multiple sclerosis. The table came from immunoSEQ multiplex PCR; TCRdb's copy has only in-frame clones and leaves some out. This sample carries under 110,000 clones, 80% to 95% of them seen once, and the ten largest clones take less than 2%. This material consisted of peripheral blood, taken after pregnancy. These receptors came from a female donor with multiple sclerosis, enrolled in a pregnancy study.

This clone was counted a single time. The chain uses TRBV19 and TRBJ2-2; TRBD2 is a possible D gene (6 bases). The germline CDR1 and CDR2 sequences are LNHDA and SQIVND (reference sequence). Trimming removed 3 bases at V and 0 bases at J, with 20 bases between. This CDR3 has 19 amino acids. CDR3 DNA sequence: TGTGCCAGTAGTATCCCCCAGGGCCGTAGCGGAACGAACACCGGGGAGCTGTTTTTT. It codes for CASSIPQGRSGTNTGELFF.

CDR3 DNA sequence: TGTGCCAGCAGCCAGGAACTAGCGGGAGAGTCACATACGCAGTATTTT. This encodes CASSQELAGESHTQYF. The rearrangement joins TRBV4-2 to TRBJ2-3; 11 nucleotides align to TRBD2. J was trimmed by 7 bases and V by 3 bases; bases with no gene match: 9. Germline V lookup: CDR1 LGHNA, CDR2 YNFKEQ. The CDR3 consists of 16 residues.

V is TRBV9 and J is TRBJ2-7; possibly TRBD1 for D (6 bases). V dropped 0 bases and J dropped 3 bases, with 13 bases sitting between them. The germline V gene encodes CDR1 SGDLS and CDR2 YYNGEE. The CDR3 extends over 15 amino acids. The CDR3 region is CASSVAGTPDYEQYF. CDR3 bases: TGTGCCAGCAGCGTAGCTGGGACACCCGACTACGAGCAGTACTTC.

The chain is built from TRBV7-9 and TRBJ1-2; weak D call: TRBD1 (6 bases). V was cut by 3 bases and J by 6 bases, with 17 bases left in between. The CDR3 totals 15 residues. The germline CDR1 and CDR2 sequences are SEHNR and FQNEAQ (reference sequence). The CDR3 spells CASSLFRDPGDGYTF. In nucleotides, the CDR3 is TGTGCCAGCAGCTTGTTCCGGGATCCAGGGGATGGCTACACCTTC.

The chain uses TRBV6-6 and TRBJ2-2; 12 bases fit TRBD2. This CDR3 has 16 residues. The germline gives CDR1 MNHNY, CDR2 SVGAGI (reference sequence). J gave up 6 bases and V 5 bases, and 7 bases lay outside the gene matches. CDR3 residues: CASSRPTSGSPGELFF. Written as DNA, the CDR3 is TGTGCCAGCAGTCGCCCGACTAGCGGGAGTCCCGGGGAGCTGTTTTTT.